A selection of T cell receptor beta chains follows, all from one sample in a study of blood T cell repertoires in COVID-19. This table comes from immunoSEQ multiplex PCR, and its TCRdb copy is limited to in-frame clones, with some not included. The table has under 300,000 clones, 83% seen once. Sequenced input: peripheral blood. Receptors were obtained from a man aged 80 or over with acute or convalescent COVID-19. Each CDR3 is given with its conserved first and last residue. Each record gives: D gene, CDR3 length, clone size, J gene, V gene, CDR3 protein, CDR3 DNA. D genes are given only for firm matches. Some rows mark clone size as missing; the rest say once, few, many or name a class of expanded clone.

>TRBD1|14|.|TRBJ1-1|TRBV7-9
CASSYAQRQGEAFF
TGTGCCAGCAGCTACGCACAAAGACAGGGCGAAGCTTTCTTT
>TRBD2|13|.|TRBJ2-7|TRBV18
CASSPQRGYEQYF
TGTGCCAGCTCACCCCAGCGGGGTTACGAGCAGTACTTC
>.|15|.|TRBJ1-2|TRBV3-1/TRBV3-2
CASSQGPGRGYGYTF
TGTGCCAGCAGCCAAGGTCCCGGACGGGGCTATGGCTACACCTTC
>TRBD1|15|few|TRBJ1-1|TRBV19
CASSILQGARTEAFF
TGTGCCAGTAGTATCCTCCAGGGGGCGCGTACTGAAGCTTTCTTT
>TRBD1|19|.|TRBJ2-3|TRBV28
CASSFDSTGIKFDTDTQYF
TGTGCCAGCAGTTTCGACTCGACAGGGATAAAATTTGACACAGATACGCAGTATTTT
>TRBD2|14|.|TRBJ2-7|TRBV11-1
CASSLAGGPYEQYF
TGTGCCAGCAGCCTAGCGGGGGGGCCCTACGAGCAGTACTTC
>.|13|.|TRBJ1-4|TRBV18
CASSTGVDEKLFF
TGTGCCAGCTCAACGGGAGTGGATGAAAAACTGTTTTTT
>.|12|.|TRBJ1-2|TRBV28
CASSGGRDRRTF
TGTGCCAGCAGTGGGGGCCGGGACCGCCGTACCTTC
>TRBD2|15|.|TRBJ2-7|TRBV28
CASRGGLAGPYEQYF
TGTGCCAGCAGGGGGGGACTAGCGGGACCCTACGAGCAGTACTTC
>.|11|.|TRBJ2-7|TRBV11-2
CASSRDYEQYF
TGTGCCAGCAGTCGCGACTACGAGCAGTACTTC
>TRBD1|14|.|TRBJ2-2|TRBV2
CASRRTGSSGELFF
TGTGCCAGCCGCAGGACAGGGTCATCCGGGGAGCTGTTTTTT
>.|16|.|TRBJ2-1|TRBV5-6
CASSLYHRAREDEQFF
TGTGCCAGCAGCTTGTACCACCGGGCCCGGGAAGATGAGCAGTTCTTC
>.|13|.|TRBJ2-1|TRBV5-5
CASSLFGLGEQFF
TGTGCCAGCAGCTTGTTTGGACTGGGTGAGCAGTTCTTC
>TRBD2|13|.|TRBJ2-5|TRBV10-3
CAISSRGEETQYF
TGTGCCATCAGTTCACGGGGGGAAGAGACCCAGTACTTC
>.|14|.|TRBJ1-1|TRBV28
CASSRTGGGTEAFF
TGTGCCAGCAGTCGGACGGGGGGAGGCACTGAAGCTTTCTTT
>.|13|.|TRBJ2-5|TRBV14
CASSRGGRETQYF
TGTGCCAGCAGCCGAGGAGGGCGGGAGACCCAGTACTTC
>TRBD1|14|.|TRBJ2-7|TRBV27
CASSLKGAGYEQYF
TGTGCCAGCAGTTTAAAGGGGGCGGGCTACGAGCAGTACTTC
>TRBD2|15|.|TRBJ2-7|TRBV2
CASSERSGGKHEQYF
TGTGCCAGCAGTGAAAGGTCGGGGGGAAAACACGAGCAGTACTTC
>.|13|.|TRBJ2-7|TRBV3-1/TRBV3-2
CASSHSTNYEQYF
TGTGCCAGCAGCCACAGTACAAATTACGAGCAGTACTTC
>TRBD1|16|.|TRBJ1-1|TRBV28
CASSLFPGQGGTEAFF
TGTGCCAGCAGTTTATTCCCCGGACAGGGGGGCACTGAAGCTTTCTTT
>.|15|.|TRBJ2-2|TRBV5-6
CASRMGLGGTGELFF
TGTGCCAGCAGGATGGGCCTAGGGGGCACCGGGGAGCTGTTTTTT
>.|15|.|TRBJ1-3|TRBV5-1
CASSLSGVPGNTIYF
TGCGCCAGCAGCTTGTCAGGGGTCCCTGGAAACACCATATATTTT
>.|14|once|TRBJ1-2|TRBV27
CASARQGTTIGYTF
TGTGCCAGCGCCAGACAAGGGACAACTATCGGCTACACCTTC
>TRBD2|16|once|TRBJ2-1|TRBV19
CASSVGGSTLAGEQFF
TGTGCCAGTTCTGTTGGCGGGAGTACTTTGGCGGGCGAGCAGTTCTTC
>TRBD2|14|few|TRBJ2-1|TRBV18
CASSTTSANNEQFF
TGTGCCAGCTCAACTACTAGCGCCAACAATGAGCAGTTCTTC
>TRBD2|14|few|TRBJ2-3|TRBV19
CASSGTSGMYTQYF
TGTGCCAGTAGTGGGACTAGCGGGATGTATACGCAGTATTTT
>.|13|.|TRBJ1-3|TRBV28
CASGGGAGNTIYF
TGTGCCAGCGGGGGGGGTGCTGGAAACACCATATATTTT
>.|14|.|TRBJ1-1|TRBV5-6
CASSLGQKNTEAFF
TGTGCCAGCAGCTTGGGGCAGAAGAACACTGAAGCTTTCTTT
>TRBD2|16|.|TRBJ2-1|TRBV5-4
CASSGRLAGAYNEQFF
TGTGCCAGCAGCGGAAGACTAGCGGGAGCTTACAATGAGCAGTTCTTC
>.|15|.|TRBJ1-2|TRBV5-1
CASSLVYGRDYGYTF
TGCGCCAGCAGCTTGGTGTACGGGAGGGACTATGGCTACACCTTC
>.|15|.|TRBJ2-5|TRBV19
CASSIASSGIETQYF
TGTGCCAGTAGTATAGCTTCATCAGGGATCGAGACCCAGTACTTC
>.|14|few|TRBJ2-3|TRBV2
CASRLTILADTQYF
TGTGCCAGCAGACTAACCATTCTCGCAGATACGCAGTATTTT
>.|14|.|TRBJ2-7|TRBV4-2
CASSQDRPGYEQYF
TGTGCCAGCAGCCAAGACCGCCCCGGGTACGAGCAGTACTTC
>TRBD1|13|.|TRBJ1-6|TRBV28
CASISRGRSPLHF
TGTGCCAGCATAAGCAGGGGGCGATCACCCCTCCACTTT
>.|16|.|TRBJ1-4|TRBV15
CATSRAQGRGNEKLFF
TGTGCCACCAGCAGAGCGCAGGGGCGAGGTAATGAAAAACTGTTTTTT
>.|13|few|TRBJ1-1|TRBV10-2
CASSEQGRTEAFF
TGCGCCAGCAGTGAGCAGGGTAGGACTGAAGCTTTCTTT
>.|12|.|TRBJ1-3|TRBV28
CASGAVQSTIYF
TGTGCCAGCGGAGCCGTTCAGAGCACCATATATTTT
>TRBD2|16|.|TRBJ2-5|TRBV7-2
CASSLAVLAGGETQYF
TGTGCCAGCAGCTTAGCGGTGCTAGCGGGGGGAGAGACCCAGTACTTC
>TRBD2|13|.|TRBJ2-7|TRBV28
CASRTSSSYEQYF
TGTGCCAGCAGGACTAGCAGCTCCTACGAGCAGTACTTC
>TRBD2|19|.|TRBJ2-4|TRBV7-2
CASSLEAGGRKGAKNIQYF
TGTGCCAGCAGCTTAGAAGCGGGAGGGCGTAAGGGGGCCAAAAACATTCAGTACTTC
>TRBD1|14|.|TRBJ1-1|TRBV2
CASIVDRGSTEAFF
TGTGCCAGCATAGTCGACAGGGGAAGCACTGAAGCTTTCTTT
>.|17|.|TRBJ1-6|TRBV27
CASSFAGGALNNSPLHF
TGTGCCAGCAGTTTTGCGGGAGGGGCGCTGAATAATTCACCCCTCCACTTT
>TRBD1|15|once|TRBJ2-3|TRBV5-1
CASSSGQGSPDTQYF
TGCGCCAGCAGCTCTGGACAGGGATCTCCAGATACGCAGTATTTT